The next 5 T cell receptor beta chains were all read from a single sample in a study of beta chain features in type 1 diabetes. Expressed TCRB transcripts were sequenced, since all the RNA that had been isolated was reverse transcribed. Repertoires were generated with immunoSEQ multiplex PCR, while TCRdb's copy carries only in-frame clones and drops some. The sample records fewer than 650,000 clones, roughly a sixth being singletons. Sequencing input: naive CD4+ T cells from blood. The source of these receptors is a man aged 18 to 29 in good health.

This clone has a handful of counts. This rearrangement joins TRBV4-2 to TRBJ1-3; D remains unclear. From germline, CDR1 is LGHNA and CDR2 YNFKEQ. The CDR3 has 18 residues. V was shortened by 1 base and J by 0 bases, with 16 bases between the two germline ends. CDR3 nucleotide sequence: TGTGCCAGCAGCCAAGGATTTTGGAGACGGAGCTCTGGAAACACCATATATTTT. This encodes CASSQGFWRRSSGNTIYF.

The rearrangement links TRBV11-1 to TRBJ1-4; unclear D gene. The CDR3 spans 12 residues. Trimming took 0 bases from V and 8 from J, leaving 4 bases between them. In germline, CDR1 is SGHAT, CDR2 FQDESV (reference sequence). The CDR3 DNA sequence: TGTGCCAGCAGCTTAGCGGGAGAAAAACTGTTTTTT. The encoded protein is CASSLAGEKLFF.

This chain uses TRBV7-2 with TRBJ2-3; D is possibly TRBD2 (5 bases). This CDR3 has 17 amino acids. Germline V CDR1 and CDR2: SGHTA, FQGNSA. Trimming shortened V by 3 bases and J by 0 bases, and 16 bases separated the two germline ends. CDR3 residues: CASSFAPAGGSTDTQYF. The CDR3 DNA follows: TGTGCCAGCAGCTTTGCCCCGGCAGGAGGTAGCACAGATACGCAGTATTTT.

This chain connects TRBV5-1 to TRBJ2-1, with 7 positions matching TRBD2. The CDR3 contains 14 residues. V lost 1 base, J lost 6 bases, and 4 bases stayed unmatched. CDR1 and CDR2 from the germline V gene are SGHRS and YFSETQ. DNA for the CDR3: TGCGCCAGCAGCTTGCGACTAGCCCTCAATGAGCAGTTCTTC. Translated: CASSLRLALNEQFF.

This chain connects TRBV9 to TRBJ2-5; D is tentatively TRBD1 or TRBD2 (5 bases each). There are 16 residues in the CDR3. Germline CDR1 is SGDLS and CDR2 is YYNGEE. Trimming removed 0 bases at V and 5 bases at J, with 17 bases between. CDR3 loop: CASSVATGTRVETQYF. The CDR3 DNA reads TGTGCCAGCAGCGTAGCTACTGGGACCAGGGTGGAGACCCAGTACTTC.